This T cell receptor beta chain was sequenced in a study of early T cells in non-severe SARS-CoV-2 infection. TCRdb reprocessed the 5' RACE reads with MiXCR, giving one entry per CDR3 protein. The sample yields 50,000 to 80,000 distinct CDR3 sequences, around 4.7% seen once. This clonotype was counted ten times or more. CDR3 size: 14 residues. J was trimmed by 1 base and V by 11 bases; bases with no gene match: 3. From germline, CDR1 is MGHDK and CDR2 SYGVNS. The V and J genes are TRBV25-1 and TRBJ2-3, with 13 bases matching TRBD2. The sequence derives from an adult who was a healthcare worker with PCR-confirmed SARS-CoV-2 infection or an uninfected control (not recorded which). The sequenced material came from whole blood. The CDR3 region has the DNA TGTGCCTCAGGGACTAGCGGGGGCACAGATACGCAGTATTTT. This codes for CASGTSGGTDTQYF.